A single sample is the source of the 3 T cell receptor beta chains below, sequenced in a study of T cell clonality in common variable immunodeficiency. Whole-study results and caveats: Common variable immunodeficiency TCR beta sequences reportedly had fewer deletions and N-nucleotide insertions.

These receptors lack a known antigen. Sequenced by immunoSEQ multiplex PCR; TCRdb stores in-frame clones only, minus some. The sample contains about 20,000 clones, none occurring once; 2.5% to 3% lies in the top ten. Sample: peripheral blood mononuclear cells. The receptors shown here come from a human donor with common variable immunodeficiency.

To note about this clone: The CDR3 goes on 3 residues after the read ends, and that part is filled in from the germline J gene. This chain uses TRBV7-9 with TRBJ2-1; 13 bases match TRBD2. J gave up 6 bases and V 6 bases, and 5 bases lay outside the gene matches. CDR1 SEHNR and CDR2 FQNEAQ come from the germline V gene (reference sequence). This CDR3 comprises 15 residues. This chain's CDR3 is CASRRTSGSSNEQFF. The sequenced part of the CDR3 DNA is TGTGCCAGCAGACGGACTAGCGGGAGTTCCAATGAG.

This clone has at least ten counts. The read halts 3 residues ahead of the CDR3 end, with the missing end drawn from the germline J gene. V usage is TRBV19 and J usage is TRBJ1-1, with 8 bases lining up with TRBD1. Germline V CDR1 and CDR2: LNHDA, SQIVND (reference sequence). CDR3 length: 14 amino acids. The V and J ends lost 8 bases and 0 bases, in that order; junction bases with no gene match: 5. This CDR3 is CASERQGMNTEAFF. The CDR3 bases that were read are TGTGCCAGTGAAAGACAGGGGATGAACACTGAA. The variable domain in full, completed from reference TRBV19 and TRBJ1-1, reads DGGITQSPKYLFRKEGQNVTLSCEQNLNHDAMYWYRQDPGQGLRLIYYSQIVNDFQKGDIAEGYSVSREKKESFPLTVTSAQKNPTAFYLCASERQGMNTEAFFGQGTRLTVV.

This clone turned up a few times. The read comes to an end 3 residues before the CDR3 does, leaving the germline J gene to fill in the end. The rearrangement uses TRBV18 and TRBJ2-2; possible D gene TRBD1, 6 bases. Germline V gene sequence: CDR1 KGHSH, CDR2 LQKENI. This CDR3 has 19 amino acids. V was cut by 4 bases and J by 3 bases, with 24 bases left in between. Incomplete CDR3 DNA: TGTGCCAGCTCACTAAAATGGGACCCTGCAGGGGATCACACCGGGGAG. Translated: CASSLKWDPAGDHTGE. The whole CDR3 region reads CASSLKWDPAGDHTGELFF.